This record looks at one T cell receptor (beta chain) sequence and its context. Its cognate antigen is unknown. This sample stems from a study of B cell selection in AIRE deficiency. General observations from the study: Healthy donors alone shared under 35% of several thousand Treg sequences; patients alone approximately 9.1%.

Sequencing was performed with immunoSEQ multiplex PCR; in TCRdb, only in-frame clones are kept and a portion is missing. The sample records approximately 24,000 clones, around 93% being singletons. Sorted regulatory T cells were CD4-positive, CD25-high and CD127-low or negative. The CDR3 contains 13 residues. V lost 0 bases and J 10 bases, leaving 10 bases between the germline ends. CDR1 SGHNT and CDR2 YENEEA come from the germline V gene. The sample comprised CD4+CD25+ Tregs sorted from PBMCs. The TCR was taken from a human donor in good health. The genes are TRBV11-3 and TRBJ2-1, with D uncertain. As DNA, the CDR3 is TGTGCCAGCAGCTTAGATCGTTTCCAAGAGCAGTTCTTC. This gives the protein CASSLDRFQEQFF. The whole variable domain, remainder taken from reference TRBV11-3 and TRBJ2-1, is EAGVVQSPRYKIIEKKQPVAFWCNPISGHNTLYWYLQNLGQGPELLIRYENEEAVDDSQLPKDRFSAERLKGVDSTLKIQPAELGDSAVYLCASSLDRFQEQFFGPGTRLTVL.